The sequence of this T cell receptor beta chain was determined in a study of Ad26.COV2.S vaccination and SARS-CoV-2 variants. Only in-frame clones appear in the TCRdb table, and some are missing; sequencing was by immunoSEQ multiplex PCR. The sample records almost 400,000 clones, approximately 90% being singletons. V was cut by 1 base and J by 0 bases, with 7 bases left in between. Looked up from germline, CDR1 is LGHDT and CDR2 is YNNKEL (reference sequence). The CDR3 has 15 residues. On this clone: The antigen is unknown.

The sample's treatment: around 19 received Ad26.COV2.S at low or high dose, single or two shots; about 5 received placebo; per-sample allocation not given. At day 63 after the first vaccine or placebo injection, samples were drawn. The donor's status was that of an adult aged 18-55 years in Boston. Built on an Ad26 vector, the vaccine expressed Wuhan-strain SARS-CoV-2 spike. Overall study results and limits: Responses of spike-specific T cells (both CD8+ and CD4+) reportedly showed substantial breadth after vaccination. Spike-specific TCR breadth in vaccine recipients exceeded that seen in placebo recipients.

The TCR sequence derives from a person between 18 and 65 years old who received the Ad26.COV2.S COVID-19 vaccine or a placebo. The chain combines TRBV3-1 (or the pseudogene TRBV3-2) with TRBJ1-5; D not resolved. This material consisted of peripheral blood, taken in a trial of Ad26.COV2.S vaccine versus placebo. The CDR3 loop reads CASSQGPSSNQPQHF. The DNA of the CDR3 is TGTGCCAGCAGCCAAGGACCTTCTAGCAATCAGCCCCAGCATTTT.